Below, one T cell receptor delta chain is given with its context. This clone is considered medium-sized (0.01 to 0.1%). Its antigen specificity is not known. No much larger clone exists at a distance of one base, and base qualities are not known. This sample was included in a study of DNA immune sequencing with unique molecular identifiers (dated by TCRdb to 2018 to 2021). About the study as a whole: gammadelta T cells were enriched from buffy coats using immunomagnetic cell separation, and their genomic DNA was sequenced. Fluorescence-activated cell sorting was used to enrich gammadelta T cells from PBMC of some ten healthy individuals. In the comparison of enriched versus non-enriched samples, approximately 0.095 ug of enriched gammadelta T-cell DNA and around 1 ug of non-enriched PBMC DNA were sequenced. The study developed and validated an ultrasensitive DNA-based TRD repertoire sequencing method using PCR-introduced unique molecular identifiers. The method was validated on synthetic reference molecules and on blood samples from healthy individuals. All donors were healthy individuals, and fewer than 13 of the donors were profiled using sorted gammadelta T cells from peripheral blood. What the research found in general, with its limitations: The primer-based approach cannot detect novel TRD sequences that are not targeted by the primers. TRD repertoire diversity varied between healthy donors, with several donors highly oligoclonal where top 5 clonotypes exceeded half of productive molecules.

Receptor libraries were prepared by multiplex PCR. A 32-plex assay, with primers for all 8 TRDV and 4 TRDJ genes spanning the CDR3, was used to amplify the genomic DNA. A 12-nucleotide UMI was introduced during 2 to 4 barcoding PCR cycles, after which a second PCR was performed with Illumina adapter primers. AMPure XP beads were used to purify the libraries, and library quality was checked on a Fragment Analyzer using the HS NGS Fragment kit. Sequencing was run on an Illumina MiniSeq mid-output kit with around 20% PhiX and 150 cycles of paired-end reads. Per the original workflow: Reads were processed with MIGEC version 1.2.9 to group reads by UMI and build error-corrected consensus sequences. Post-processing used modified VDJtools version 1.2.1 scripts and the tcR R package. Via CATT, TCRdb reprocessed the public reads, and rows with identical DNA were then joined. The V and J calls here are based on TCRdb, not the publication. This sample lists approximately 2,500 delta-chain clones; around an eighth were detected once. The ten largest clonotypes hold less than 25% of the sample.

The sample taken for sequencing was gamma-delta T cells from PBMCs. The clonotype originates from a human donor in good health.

The DNA is as follows: TGTGCCTGTGAGCCTCTGGGGGACCGTAGGGCCGATAAACTCATCTTT. Its protein is CACEPLGDRRADKLIF. Recombination connected TRDV2 to TRDJ1, with 8 central nucleotides matching TRDD3. Measured from the cysteine to the phenylalanine, the CDR3 is 16 residues long. Kept here is only the CDR3 DNA, which spans 48 bases and is read in frame from base 1. At the junction V is shortened by 4 bases and J by 3 bases; bases outside the gene matches: 12. CDR1 and CDR2, looked up from the germline V gene, are GEAIGNYY and EKD.